A single sample is the source of the 3 T cell receptor beta chains below, sequenced in a study of T cell responses to AZD1222 COVID-19 vaccine. Sequenced by immunoSEQ multiplex PCR; TCRdb stores in-frame clones only, minus some. The sample includes around 120,000 clones, about 91% of them seen just once. Source: peripheral blood, taken 28 days after the second AZD1222 dose. The receptor source for this set is an adult who received the AZD1222 COVID-19 vaccine.

This chain uses TRBV3-1 (or the pseudogene TRBV3-2) with TRBJ2-7, with D perhaps TRBD1 (5 bases). The CDR3 is 16 residues long. Germline loops: CDR1 LGHDT, CDR2 YNNKEL (reference sequence). Trimming shortened V by 5 bases and J by 4 bases, and 21 bases separated the two germline ends. The CDR3 sequence is CASSLGVAGLPYEQYF. DNA of the CDR3: TGTGCCAGCAGCTTAGGGGTAGCCGGTCTACCTTACGAGCAGTACTTC.

The rearrangement links TRBV11-2 to TRBJ2-3, with a weak D call TRBD1 (7 bases). Trimming stripped 4 bases from V and 6 bases from J, with 11 bases between. Looked up from germline, CDR1 is SGHAT and CDR2 is FQNNGV. This CDR3 has 13 amino acids. In nucleotides, the CDR3 is TGTGCCAGCAGCTCAGGGGGGCTGGATACGCAGTATTTT. It encodes CASSSGGLDTQYF.

This chain links TRBV21-1 with TRBJ2-7; the D segment call TRBD2 is taken from the table without a DNA check. TRBV21-1 is flagged as a pseudogene. CDR3 size: 20 residues. The CDR3 bases are TGTGCCAGCAGCAAAGAGAGGTGGGCTAGCGGGAGGGCCCTCTACCACGAGCAGTACTTC. Amino acids: CASSKERWASGRALYHEQYF.